These 30 T cell receptor beta chains originate from one sample sequenced in a study of CD8+ T cells in alopecia areata (dated by TCRdb to 2016 to 2019). The protocol used for the library was the immunoSEQ multiplex PCR assay. RNA was extracted from all samples and reverse transcribed into cDNA, which served as template for TCR sequencing. The table was pulled from immuneACCESS by TCRdb, which kept in-frame rearrangements only. Such tables lose some clones; where checked, under half of the loss comes from unresolved V genes, and the rest has no known cause. This sample comprises approximately 150,000 clones, 55% of them detected only once. About 4.3% of the sample is in the top ten clones. Sequenced: CD4+ T cells sorted from blood. The receptors were sampled from a human donor in good health.

The chain links TRBV27 to TRBJ1-5, with 7 positions matching TRBD1. There are 15 residues in the CDR3. Germline loops: CDR1 MNHEY, CDR2 SMNVEV (reference sequence). Germline trimming cut 4 bases from V and 0 bases from J; bases unmatched to any gene: 3. The CDR3 protein is CASSSTGTSNQPQHF. The CDR3 nucleotides read TGTGCCAGCAGTTCGACAGGGACTAGCAATCAGCCCCAGCATTTT.

CDR3 loop: CATGGPNSYEQYF. Written as DNA, the CDR3 is TGTGCCACGGGCGGACCCAACTCCTACGAGCAGTACTTC. The chain joins TRBV10-3 to TRBJ2-5; no clear D. The end of the DNA fits TRBJ2-7 better, so the J call may be wrong. CDR1 and CDR2 from the germline V gene are ENHRY and SYGVKD. The CDR3 totals 13 residues.

This chain links TRBV30 with TRBJ1-5; D is uncertain. V lost 1 base to trimming and J lost 1 base, with 2 bases between them. Per germline, CDR1 GTSNPN and CDR2 SVGIG (reference sequence). The CDR3 sequence is 12 residues long. The CDR3 DNA reads TGTGCCTGGAGTGGAAGCAATCAGCCCCAGCATTTT. Translating gives CAWSGSNQPQHF.

This clone was seen more than once but under ten times. The genes are TRBV28 and TRBJ2-3, with D uncertain. The germline V gene encodes CDR1 MDHEN and CDR2 SYDVKM. The CDR3 covers 13 residues. Between the trimmed V and J ends, which lost 4 bases and 1 base, there was a span of 6 bases. CDR3 loop: CASSSTRTDTQYF. As DNA, the CDR3 is TGTGCCAGCAGTTCTACGCGCACAGATACGCAGTATTTT.

This clone was observed a single time. The chain has TRBV30 and TRBJ1-1, with 8 bases lining up with TRBD1. With 4 bases clipped from V and 6 bases from J, the junction kept 7 bases outside the gene matches. The germline CDR1 and CDR2 sequences are GTSNPN and SVGIG (reference sequence). The CDR3 totals 13 residues. The DNA for the CDR3 is TGTGCCTGGACGGCTGGGACAGGACCTGAAGCTTTCTTT. Translation: CAWTAGTGPEAFF.

The chain joins TRBV9 to TRBJ2-1, with D uncertain. CDR3 length: 13 residues. The germline V gene has CDR1 SGDLS and CDR2 YYNGEE. Trimming pared 3 bases from V and 7 bases from J, leaving 11 bases between. The CDR3, as DNA: TGTGCCAGCAGCGCCCGGAATCGGAATGAGCAGTTCTTC. This sequence encodes CASSARNRNEQFF.

The V gene is TRBV7-8, the J gene TRBJ2-4; D gene uncertain. This CDR3 is built from 16 residues. Germline V gene lookup returns CDR1 SGHVS and CDR2 FQNEAQ. Trimming took 1 base from V and 0 from J, leaving 10 bases between them. The CDR3 DNA reads as TGTGCCAGCAGCTTAGGGGAACAGATAGCCAAAAACATTCAGTACTTC. Translation: CASSLGEQIAKNIQYF.

This clone turned up a few times. This chain joins TRBV29-1 and TRBJ2-5, with 8 bases identical to TRBD2. Germline CDR1 SQVTM, CDR2 ANQGSEA. V dropped 7 bases and J dropped 1; count of bases not matched to a gene: 11. This CDR3 is built from 15 residues. The CDR3 spells CSAGLAASGQETQYF. The DNA for the CDR3 is TGCAGCGCTGGACTAGCAGCCTCCGGCCAAGAGACCCAGTACTTC.

The chain couples TRBV15 to TRBJ2-3; TRBD2 matches 8 bases. Germline lookup yields CDR1 LNHNV and CDR2 YYDKDF (reference sequence). The CDR3 is 16 amino acids. The J segment lost 4 bases and the V segment lost 3 bases, leaving 9 bases of the junction unmatched. In DNA, the CDR3 is TGTGCCACCAGCAGGGGGGCCGGGACTAGATCAGATACGCAGTATTTT. This sequence encodes CATSRGAGTRSDTQYF.

The V call is TRBV5-4, the J call TRBJ2-2; D is possibly TRBD2 (5 bases). V was clipped by 5 bases and J by 1 base, with 12 bases between them. In germline, CDR1 is SGHNT, CDR2 YYREEE (reference sequence). CDR3 length: 15 amino acids. CDR3 bases: TGTGCCAGCAGACCGGGATCCTTGAACACCGGGGAGCTGTTTTTT. This gives the protein CASRPGSLNTGELFF.

The rearrangement uses TRBV7-2 and TRBJ1-5; no reliable D call. Looked up from germline, CDR1 is SGHTA and CDR2 is FQGNSA. V gave up 4 bases and J gave up 6 bases, with 10 bases separating them. The CDR3 is 13 amino acids. CDR3 DNA: TGTGCCAGCAGCTCTAAGGGAAGTCAGCCCCAGCATTTT. Amino acid sequence: CASSSKGSQPQHF.

The chain's CDR3 is CASSEETGPDTQYF. CDR3 DNA: TGTGCCAGCAGTGAGGAGACAGGGCCAGATACGCAGTATTTT. The rearrangement links TRBV2 to TRBJ2-3; 7 nucleotides agree with TRBD1. Germline trimming cut 3 bases from V and 4 bases from J; bases unmatched to any gene: 4. CDR3 length equals 14 residues. Germline loops: CDR1 SNHLY, CDR2 FYNNEI. The complete variable domain, with remaining parts taken from reference TRBV2 and TRBJ2-3, reads EPEVTQTPSHQVTQMGQEVILRCVPISNHLYFYWYRQILGQKVEFLVSFYNNEISEKSEIFDDQFSVERPDGSNFTLKIRSTKLEDSAMYFCASSEETGPDTQYFGPGTRLTVL.

This clone turned up a few times. One junction end disagrees with the germline gene, perhaps due to a read error. The chain employs TRBV5-1 and TRBJ2-7; no clear D. This CDR3 is 13 amino acids long. Germline V gene sequence: CDR1 SGHRS, CDR2 YFSETQ. This CDR3 is CASSSQPGSSWHF. In DNA, the CDR3 is TGCGCCAGCAGCTCACAGCCCGGATCCAGTTGGCACTTC. Drawing the rest from reference TRBV5-1 and TRBJ2-7, the complete variable domain is KAGVTQTPRYLIKTRGQQVTLSCSPISGHRSVSWYQQTPGQGLQFLFEYFSETQRNKGNFPGRFSGRQFSNSRSEMNVSTLELGDSALYLCASSSQPGSSWHFGPGTRLTVT.

The chain combines TRBV5-1 with TRBJ2-1, with D unclear. The CDR3 is 12 amino acids. V was clipped by 2 bases and J by 7 bases, with 7 bases between them. Germline assignment: CDR1 SGHRS and CDR2 YFSETQ. CDR3 loop: CASSFERNEQFF. In DNA form, the CDR3 reads TGCGCCAGCAGCTTCGAACGGAATGAGCAGTTCTTC.

The chain recombines TRBV10-3 with TRBJ2-7; TRBD2 aligns across 9 bases. The ends lost 2 bases at V and 5 bases at J; junction bases unmatched: 7. The CDR3 has 15 residues. CDR1 is ENHRY, CDR2 SYGVKD, per germline. The CDR3 nucleotides are TGTGCCATCAGTGAGGAGTCTGCGGGAGGGGACGAGCAGTACTTC. As protein: CAISEESAGGDEQYF.

V gene TRBV30 combines with J gene TRBJ2-3; D unclear. The CDR3 has 15 residues. From germline, CDR1 is GTSNPN and CDR2 SVGIG (reference sequence). V was clipped by 0 bases and J by 5 bases, with 15 bases between them. The CDR3 sequence is CAWSVDLRGGDTQYF. CDR3 bases: TGTGCCTGGAGTGTAGACCTTCGAGGCGGAGATACGCAGTATTTT. Combining the CDR3 with reference TRBV30 and TRBJ2-3 gives the whole variable domain SQTIHQWPATLVQPVGSPLSLECTVEGTSNPNLYWYRQAAGRGLQLLFYSVGIGQISSEVPQNLSASRPQDRQFILSSKKLLLSDSGFYLCAWSVDLRGGDTQYFGPGTRLTVL.

The chain uses TRBV9 and TRBJ2-5; D is unclear. The CDR3 totals 15 residues. The germline V gene has CDR1 SGDLS and CDR2 YYNGEE. Trimming took off 0 bases at V and 2 bases at J, with 11 bases between the two ends. The CDR3 reads CASSVGLERQETQYF. In nucleotides, the CDR3 is TGTGCCAGCAGCGTAGGGTTGGAGCGACAAGAGACCCAGTACTTC.

This clone was seen more than once but under ten times. This chain joins TRBV5-5 and TRBJ2-3; D not resolved. Germline V gives CDR1 SGHKS, CDR2 YYEKEE (reference sequence). This CDR3 spans 15 amino acids. V was cut by 4 bases and J by 1 base, with 13 bases left in between. CDR3 sequence reads: CASSPEGSRTDTQYF. CDR3 DNA: TGTGCCAGCAGCCCCGAAGGATCCCGCACAGATACGCAGTATTTT.

This clone showed up just a few times. CDR3: CRGGYRLSNYGYTF. The CDR3 DNA reads as TGCAGGGGGGGCTACAGACTGTCTAACTATGGCTACACCTTC. The gene calls are TRBV29-1 and TRBJ1-2; tentatively, D is TRBD1 (6 bases). The germline V gene has CDR1 SQVTM and CDR2 ANQGSEA. The CDR3 covers 14 residues.

The rearrangement links TRBV9 to TRBJ2-2; D is perhaps TRBD2 (5 bases). The CDR3 sequence is 15 residues long. Trimming pared 0 bases from V and 4 bases from J, leaving 10 bases between. Per the germline V gene, CDR1 is SGDLS and CDR2 is YYNGEE. The CDR3 spells CASSVGGKGTGELFF. The CDR3 DNA reads as TGTGCCAGCAGCGTAGGAGGGAAGGGCACCGGGGAGCTGTTTTTT.

This clone was seen a few times. The chain joins TRBV13 to TRBJ2-7; no clear D gene. The CDR3 has 16 residues. V lost 0 bases and J lost 1, with 13 bases in between. Germline lookup yields CDR1 PRHDT and CDR2 FYEKMQ (reference sequence). The CDR3 reads CASSLGIGRGSYEQYF. The CDR3, as DNA: TGTGCCAGCAGCTTAGGCATTGGTAGAGGTTCCTACGAGCAGTACTTC.

The chain uses TRBV10-2 and TRBJ2-7, with D possibly matching TRBD1 (5 bases). Trimming left V 5 bases short and J 0 bases short, with 14 bases between. The CDR3 totals 15 residues. CDR1 and CDR2 from the germline V gene are WSHSY and SAAADI. Here the CDR3 DNA reads TGCGCCAGCAGTTCGTGGGGCGACTTCTCCTACGAGCAGTACTTC. Translation: CASSSWGDFSYEQYF.

This clone was seen only once. The chain employs TRBV29-1 and TRBJ1-2; TRBD1 aligns across 9 bases. The germline CDR1 and CDR2 sequences are SQVTM and ANQGSEA. With 6 bases clipped from V and 6 bases from J, the junction kept 11 bases outside the gene matches. This CDR3 contains 14 residues. CDR3 sequence: CSVGTGQGSDGYTF. CDR3 DNA: TGCAGCGTCGGAACTGGACAGGGGTCGGATGGCTACACCTTC.

The chain joins TRBV28 to TRBJ2-1; either TRBD1 or TRBD2 may fit D (7 bases each). Between the trimmed V and J ends, which lost 6 bases and 8 bases, there was a span of 20 bases. In germline, CDR1 is MDHEN, CDR2 SYDVKM. The CDR3 totals 15 residues. CDR3 DNA: TGTGCCAGCAGAGGGGGCGGGAGAGTACGGGATGAGCAGTTCTTC. Amino acids: CASRGGGRVRDEQFF.

This clone was seen only a few times. This chain links TRBV18 with TRBJ2-6, with D possibly being TRBD1 (6 bases). Per germline, CDR1 KGHSH and CDR2 LQKENI. The CDR3 extends over 16 amino acids. V lost 5 bases, J lost 3 bases, and 14 bases lay in between. The CDR3 DNA reads TGTGCCAGCTCAACATCACAGGGAGATGGGGCCAACGTCCTGACTTTC. Translation gives CASSTSQGDGANVLTF. Looking up the rest from reference TRBV18 and TRBJ2-6 gives the full variable domain: NAGVMQNPRHLVRRRGQEARLRCSPMKGHSHVYWYRQLPEEGLKFMVYLQKENIIDESGMPKERFSAEFPKEGPSILRIQQVVRGDSAAYFCASSTSQGDGANVLTFGAGSRLTVL.

This sequence joins TRBV9 and TRBJ2-3; TRBD1 agrees at 8 bases. This CDR3 spans 15 amino acids. V dropped 1 base and J dropped 4; count of bases not matched to a gene: 5. The germline V gene encodes CDR1 SGDLS and CDR2 YYNGEE. This CDR3 reads CASSVRQGAADTQYF. In DNA form, the CDR3 reads TGTGCCAGCAGCGTAAGGCAGGGGGCGGCAGATACGCAGTATTTT.

The J gene is TRBJ2-7, the V gene TRBV5-4; possibly TRBD1 or TRBD2 for D (5 bases each). This CDR3 spans 18 amino acids. Germline V gives CDR1 SGHNT, CDR2 YYREEE (reference sequence). Between the trimmed V and J ends, which lost 3 bases and 2 bases, there was a span of 24 bases. The CDR3 loop reads CASSSGGGRAGRTYEQYF. In nucleotides, the CDR3 is TGTGCCAGCAGCTCTGGTGGAGGAAGGGCAGGGCGTACCTACGAGCAGTACTTC. Variable domain in full (rest from reference TRBV5-4 and TRBJ2-7): ETGVTQSPTHLIKTRGQQVTLRCSSQSGHNTVSWYQQALGQGPQFIFQYYREEENGRGNFPPRFSGLQFPNYSSELNVNALELDDSALYLCASSSGGGRAGRTYEQYFGPGTRLTVT.

This clone was observed once. The J gene is TRBJ2-5, the V gene TRBV6-5; unclear D gene. Deletions cut 6 bases from V and 5 bases from J, with 7 bases between. The germline CDR1 and CDR2 sequences are MNHEY and SVGAGI. This CDR3 spans 11 amino acids. The CDR3 bases are TGTGCCAGCAGCTCGATGGAGACCCAGTACTTC. Protein product: CASSSMETQYF.

The V call is TRBV5-1, the J call TRBJ2-7; D is unclear. The CDR3 loop spans 15 amino acids. Germline CDR1 reads SGHRS; CDR2 reads YFSETQ. Trimming cost V 2 bases and J 5 bases, with 17 bases left between them. Here the CDR3 reads CASSFLGSSENEQYF. CDR3 bases: TGCGCCAGCAGCTTTCTGGGATCGAGTGAAAACGAGCAGTACTTC.

This clone was detected many times. The J gene is TRBJ2-3, the V gene TRBV4-1; a weak D match, TRBD2 (5 bases). The V end was cut by 1 base, the J end by 0 bases, with 8 bases between. Germline values: CDR1 MGHRA, CDR2 YSYEKL. The CDR3 totals 15 residues. DNA of the CDR3: TGCGCCAGCAGCCAAGTCGGGGTGAGCACAGATACGCAGTATTTT. Its translation: CASSQVGVSTDTQYF.